This TCR beta chain was sequenced during a study of post-analysis software for immune sequencing data (dated by TCRdb to the mid-2010s). Turning to the overall study: The recorded disease courses included relapsing-remitting, secondary progressive and progressive-relapsing multiple sclerosis, and some patients had no subtype annotation. The patient repertoires were compared against roughly 12 previously published healthy control repertoires obtained from donors aged roughly 6 to 25 years. A subset of samples was prepared in parallel using single-end sample barcoding, then pooled and co-amplified after Illumina adapter ligation. Overall results and qualifications from the work: Roughly 5 TRBV segments, including TRBV5-6, TRBV5-1 and TRBV20-1, were significantly more frequent in patients than controls. Compared with controls, multiple sclerosis patients had significantly lower normalized Chao1 diversity, a finding suggesting substantial peripheral T-cell clonal expansion. Direct clustering with F measure revealed strong co-clustering of samples prepared in the same batch, which led to a batch-effect correction. The multiple sclerosis patient group was slightly younger than the control group.

Trimming at the junction amounts to 1 base on V and 7 bases on J, and the germline ends lie 20 bases apart. CDR1 and CDR2, looked up from the germline V gene (reference sequence), are DFQATT and SNEGSKA. The CDR3 spans 16 residues, from the cysteine through the phenylalanine. Of all the DNA, just the CDR3 is kept, 48 bases in frame from base 1. In its sample, this clonotype was seen a few times. Its antigen remains undetermined. Per-base qualities were not stored, and no clone one base away is much larger. Libraries came from PCR. TCRdb records Illumina HiSeq 2500 as the sequencer. To reduce PCR and sequencing biases, unique molecular identifiers were built into the TCR beta cDNA libraries. Roughly 0.5 million cDNA molecules were obtained per 1 to 10 million input T cells, so each molecule approximated one T cell. The patient libraries were prepared and sequenced using the same protocol as the earlier healthy control dataset. Within a given batch, samples were prepared together, multiplexed and sequenced on the same HiSeq lane. As for how the authors treated the data: MIGEC handled the raw barcoded reads, throwing out single-read molecular identifier groups before consensus assembly and CDR3 extraction. VDJtools was used for post-analysis of the clonotype tables, and diversity was normalized by down-sampling every dataset to the size of the smallest sample. Repertoire overlap clustering matched CDR3 amino acid but not nucleotide sequences to correct batch-related cross-sample contamination. TCRdb applied fastp at Q25 and MiXCR to the public reads, then kept only in-frame beta chains. Rows are unified per CDR3 protein, each entry keeping the most common DNA and genes. What appears here as the V and J calls and clone size reflects TCRdb's work, not the paper's. This sample comprises roughly 800,000 distinct CDR3 sequences, about 53% of them detected only once. Together, the top ten hold approximately 4.4% of the sample.

TCR beta repertoires were profiled from peripheral blood of over 10 young patients with multiple sclerosis to demonstrate the VDJtools post-analysis software. The patients with multiple sclerosis were children and adolescents between roughly 6 and 15 years of age. Sequences were obtained from blood. This clonotype was sampled from a girl under 18 with multiple sclerosis. The rearrangement joined TRBV20-1 to TRBJ2-1; the D gene assignment is ambiguous. The CDR3 in this case is CSARGLESAFRNEQFF. The DNA is TGCAGTGCTAGAGGTCTGGAAAGCGCCTTTAGGAATGAGCAGTTCTTC.